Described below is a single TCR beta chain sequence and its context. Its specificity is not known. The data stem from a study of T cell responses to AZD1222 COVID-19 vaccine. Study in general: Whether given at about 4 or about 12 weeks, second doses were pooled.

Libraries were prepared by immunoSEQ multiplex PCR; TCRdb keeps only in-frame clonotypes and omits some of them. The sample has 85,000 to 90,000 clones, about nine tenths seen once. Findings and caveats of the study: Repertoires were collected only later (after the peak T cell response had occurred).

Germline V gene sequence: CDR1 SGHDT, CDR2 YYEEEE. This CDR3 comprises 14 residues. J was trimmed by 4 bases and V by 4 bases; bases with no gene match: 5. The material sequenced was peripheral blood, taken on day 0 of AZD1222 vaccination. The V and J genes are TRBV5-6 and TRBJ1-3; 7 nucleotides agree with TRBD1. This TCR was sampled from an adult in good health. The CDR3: CASSRGTEGNTIYF. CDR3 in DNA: TGTGCCAGCAGCCGTGGGACAGAGGGAAACACCATATATTTT. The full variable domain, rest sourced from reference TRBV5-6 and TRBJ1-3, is DAGVTQSPTHLIKTRGQQVTLRCSPKSGHDTVSWYQQALGQGPQFIFQYYEEEERQRGNFPDRFSGHQFPNYSSELNVNALLLGDSALYLCASSRGTEGNTIYFGEGSWLTVV.